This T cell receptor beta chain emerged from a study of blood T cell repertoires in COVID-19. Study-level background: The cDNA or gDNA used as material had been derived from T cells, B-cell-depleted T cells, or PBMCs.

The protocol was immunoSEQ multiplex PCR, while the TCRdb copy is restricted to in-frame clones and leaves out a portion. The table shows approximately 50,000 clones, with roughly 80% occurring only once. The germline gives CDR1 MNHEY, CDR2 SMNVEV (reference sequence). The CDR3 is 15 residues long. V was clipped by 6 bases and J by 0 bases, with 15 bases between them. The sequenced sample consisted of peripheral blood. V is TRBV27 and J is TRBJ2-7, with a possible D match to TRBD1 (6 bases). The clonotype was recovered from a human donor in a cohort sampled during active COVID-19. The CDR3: CASSFNRASSYEQYF. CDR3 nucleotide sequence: TGTGCCAGCAGCTTTAACAGGGCAAGCTCCTACGAGCAGTACTTC.